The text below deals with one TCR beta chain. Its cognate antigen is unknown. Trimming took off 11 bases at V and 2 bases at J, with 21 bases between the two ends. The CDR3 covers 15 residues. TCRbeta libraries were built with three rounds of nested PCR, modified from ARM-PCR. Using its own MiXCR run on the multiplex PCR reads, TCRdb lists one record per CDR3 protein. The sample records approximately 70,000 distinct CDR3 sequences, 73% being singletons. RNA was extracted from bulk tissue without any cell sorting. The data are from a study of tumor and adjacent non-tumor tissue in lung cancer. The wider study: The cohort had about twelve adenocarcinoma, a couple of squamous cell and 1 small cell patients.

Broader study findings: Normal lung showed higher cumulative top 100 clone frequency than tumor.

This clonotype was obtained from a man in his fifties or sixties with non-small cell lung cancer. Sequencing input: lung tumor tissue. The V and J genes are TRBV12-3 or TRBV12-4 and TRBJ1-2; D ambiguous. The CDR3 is CASDTWAFTNYGYTF. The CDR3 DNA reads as TGTGCCTCCGATACGTGGGCCTTTACCAACTATGGCTACACCTTC.